The 30 T cell receptor beta chains presented below share a single source sample, sequenced in a study of PD-1 blockade in classical Hodgkin lymphoma. Noted time point: cycle 4 day 1 (C4D1), after 6 weeks of nivolumab. Every patient experienced relapse after autologous stem cell transplantation, and brentuximab vedotin exposure varied. Thawed PBMCs yielded CD4+ T cells through magnetic negative selection. TCRdb keeps only in-frame clones here, not all; method: immunoSEQ multiplex PCR. Of approximately 20,000 clones in the sample, roughly 80% are singletons; the top ten hold around 2.7%. The material was CD4+ T cells from blood, obtained before the fourth cycle of nivolumab. These receptors were obtained from a human donor with classical Hodgkin lymphoma.

This chain uses TRBV6-1 with TRBJ1-2; D is undetermined. The CDR3 length is 12 residues. V was trimmed by 4 bases and J by 10 bases, leaving 13 bases between them. CDR1 and CDR2 from the germline V gene are MNHNS and SASEGT. CDR3 DNA: TGTGCCAGCAGTGTCCACGCTTCTGACTACACCTTC. This codes for CASSVHASDYTF.

The rearrangement joins TRBV7-6 to TRBJ2-7; D ambiguous. Germline V gene sequence: CDR1 SGHVS, CDR2 FNYEAQ. V was shortened by 3 bases and J by 3 bases, with 9 bases between the two germline ends. The CDR3 runs to 13 residues. In DNA form, the CDR3 reads TGTGCCAGCAGCTTTGGGTTTAACTACGAGCAGTACTTC. This translates into CASSFGFNYEQYF.

The chain recombines TRBV28 with TRBJ2-5, with a weak D call TRBD1 (6 bases). The DNA end favors TRBJ2-7, so the J call may be wrong. This CDR3 contains 12 residues. Per the germline V gene, CDR1 is MDHEN and CDR2 is SYDVKM. CDR3 in DNA: TGTGCCAGCGGGGACAACTCCTACGAGCAGTACTTC. Its translation: CASGDNSYEQYF.

J is TRBJ2-4 and V is TRBV10-3, with D possibly called TRBD1 or TRBD2 (5 bases each). V gave up 6 bases and J gave up 8 bases, with 14 bases separating them. The CDR3 sequence is 13 residues long. Germline lookup yields CDR1 ENHRY and CDR2 SYGVKD. CDR3 amino acids: CAISQTRGDIQYF. Written as DNA, the CDR3 is TGTGCCATCAGCCAGACGAGGGGCGACATTCAGTACTTC.

The DNA of the CDR3 is TGTGCCAGCAGCTCATCACTTAGCGGGAGGGTGTACGAGCAGTACTTC. Translating gives CASSSSLSGRVYEQYF. This chain connects TRBV7-9 to TRBJ2-7; 11 nucleotides match TRBD2. CDR1 is SEHNR and CDR2 is FQNEAQ in the germline V gene (reference sequence). The CDR3 length is 16 residues. Trimming removed 4 bases from V and 4 bases from J; junction bases left unmatched: 9.

The chain is built from TRBV28 and TRBJ2-2; 10 positions match TRBD1. This CDR3 has 17 amino acids. Germline values: CDR1 MDHEN, CDR2 SYDVKM. With V trimmed by 7 bases and J by 1 base, 9 bases remained unmatched. The DNA of the CDR3 is TGTGCCAGCAACCGGGACAGGGGCGTAAGGAACACCGGGGAGCTGTTTTTT. This gives the protein CASNRDRGVRNTGELFF.

The chain employs TRBV6-1 and TRBJ2-1; 9 nucleotides align to TRBD2. Germline loops: CDR1 MNHNS, CDR2 SASEGT. The CDR3 consists of 15 residues. Trimming removed 0 bases from V and 7 bases from J; junction bases left unmatched: 4. The CDR3, as DNA: TGTGCCAGCAGTGAAGCGTCCGGACTAGCGAATGAGCAGTTCTTC. This encodes CASSEASGLANEQFF.

This chain joins TRBV28 and TRBJ2-2; D call uncertain. The CDR3 covers 14 residues. With 5 bases removed from V and 5 bases from J, the gap between germline ends came to 12 bases. Germline CDR1 reads MDHEN; CDR2 reads SYDVKM. The CDR3 is CASSELGYTGELFF. DNA of the CDR3: TGTGCCAGCAGTGAATTGGGTTATACCGGGGAGCTGTTTTTT.

The V gene is TRBV28, the J gene TRBJ2-3; 10 bases match TRBD1. CDR1 is MDHEN, CDR2 SYDVKM, per germline. J gave up 4 bases and V 2 bases, and 6 bases lay outside the gene matches. CDR3 size: 16 residues. CDR3 DNA: TGTGCCAGCAGTTTACGACAGGGGGCTTGGGCAGATACGCAGTATTTT. Translated, it gives CASSLRQGAWADTQYF.

J is TRBJ1-2 and V is TRBV18, with D perhaps TRBD1 (6 bases). Germline V lookup: CDR1 KGHSH, CDR2 LQKENI. CDR3 size: 16 residues. Trimming stripped 2 bases from V and 6 bases from J, with 19 bases between. The CDR3 sequence: CASSPAQGGGRNGYTF. The CDR3 bases are TGTGCCAGCTCACCAGCCCAAGGGGGGGGCCGAAATGGCTACACCTTC.

A few counts support this clone. DNA of the CDR3: TGTGCCAGCAGCCCCCGGTGGACAGTATCGAACACCGGGGAGCTGTTTTTT. Translation: CASSPRWTVSNTGELFF. The chain is built from TRBV13 and TRBJ2-2; maybe TRBD1 (6 bases). CDR3 length: 17 amino acids. V shed 5 bases and J shed 0 bases, with 16 bases lying between them. Germline V CDR1 and CDR2: PRHDT, FYEKMQ (reference sequence).

This clone was detected once. The V and J genes are TRBV9 and TRBJ2-2; the D call may be TRBD1 or TRBD2 (6 bases each). The ends were cut back, 0 bases at V and 6 bases at J, with 9 bases in the middle. The CDR3 runs 14 residues. From germline, CDR1 is SGDLS and CDR2 YYNGEE. CDR3 protein: CASSVVGGPGELFF. CDR3 coding DNA: TGTGCCAGCAGCGTAGTGGGGGGCCCCGGGGAGCTGTTTTTT.

The chain has TRBV7-2 and TRBJ2-2; D might be TRBD2 (6 bases). The germline CDR1 and CDR2 sequences are SGHTA and FQGNSA. The CDR3 spans 16 residues. V was pared by 4 bases and J by 6 bases, with 18 bases between. Here the CDR3 DNA reads TGTGCCAGCAGCTACCCCCCCGGGAGTCTCTCCGGGGAGCTGTTTTTT. Translation: CASSYPPGSLSGELFF.

The rearrangement joins TRBV7-9 to TRBJ2-7, with D possibly being TRBD1 (5 bases). Trimming cost V 5 bases and J 7 bases, with 12 bases left between them. This CDR3 has 12 residues. Germline assignment: CDR1 SEHNR and CDR2 FQNEAQ (reference sequence). CDR3 in amino acids: CASSAGLREQYF. The CDR3 DNA is TGTGCCAGCAGCGCAGGGTTGAGGGAGCAGTACTTC. Full variable domain (outside the CDR3, taken from reference TRBV7-9 and TRBJ2-7): DTGVSQNPRHKITKRGQNVTFRCDPISEHNRLYWYRQTLGQGPEFLTYFQNEAQLEKSRLLSDRFSAERPKGSFSTLEIQRTEQGDSAMYLCASSAGLREQYFGPGTRLTVT.

The chain combines TRBV6-5 with TRBJ2-7; TRBD2 agrees at 7 bases. Germline CDR1 is MNHEY and CDR2 is SVGAGI. The CDR3 consists of 15 residues. V lost 2 bases and J lost 7; bases outside the gene matches: 11. As DNA, the CDR3 is TGTGCCAGCAGTTACGGGCTAGCGGCCACCTCGGAGCAGTACTTC. This encodes CASSYGLAATSEQYF.

J is TRBJ1-4 and V is TRBV6-1, with D hard to call. V lost 1 base and J 8 bases, leaving 11 bases between the germline ends. Germline V lookup: CDR1 MNHNS, CDR2 SASEGT. This CDR3 spans 14 amino acids. The CDR3 protein is CASSEVGPREKLFF. For the CDR3, the DNA is TGTGCCAGCAGTGAAGTGGGCCCTAGGGAAAAACTGTTTTTT.

This clone was counted a few times. The J gene is TRBJ1-3, the V gene TRBV15; no clear D. CDR1 is LNHNV, CDR2 YYDKDF, per germline (reference sequence). Trimming took off 5 bases at V and 1 base at J, with 6 bases between the two ends. This CDR3 has 13 amino acids. CDR3 sequence reads: CATSGESGNTIYF. CDR3 DNA sequence: TGTGCCACCAGCGGGGAATCTGGAAACACCATATATTTT.

V gene TRBV6-1 combines with J gene TRBJ1-2; a weak D match, TRBD1 (6 bases). Between the trimmed V and J ends, which lost 6 bases and 2 bases, there was a span of 7 bases. Germline CDR1 is MNHNS and CDR2 is SASEGT. This CDR3 is 12 amino acids long. The chain's CDR3 is CASRRGNYGYTF. The CDR3 DNA follows: TGTGCCAGCAGGAGGGGGAACTATGGCTACACCTTC.

V is TRBV6-5 and J is TRBJ2-5; 9 bases agree with TRBD2. The CDR3 has 15 amino acids. Per the germline V gene, CDR1 is MNHEY and CDR2 is SVGAGI. The V and J ends lost 8 bases and 4 bases, in that order; junction bases with no gene match: 11. Written as DNA, the CDR3 is TGTGCCAGCGTGCCTGGCGGGAGGGCCGGAGAGACCCAGTACTTC. As protein: CASVPGGRAGETQYF.

V gene TRBV7-9 combines with J gene TRBJ1-1; D remains unclear. There are 15 residues in the CDR3. From germline, CDR1 is SEHNR and CDR2 FQNEAQ (reference sequence). Between the trimmed V and J ends, which lost 8 bases and 5 bases, there was a span of 21 bases. CDR3 in amino acids: CASAPWLASTTEAFF. Written as DNA, the CDR3 is TGTGCCAGCGCTCCCTGGTTGGCTTCCACGACTGAAGCTTTCTTT.

V and J are TRBV27 and TRBJ2-2; D may be TRBD1 or TRBD2 (5 bases each). Per germline, CDR1 MNHEY and CDR2 SMNVEV (reference sequence). This CDR3 has 15 amino acids. V shed 3 bases and J shed 5 bases, with 13 bases lying between them. Written as DNA, the CDR3 is TGTGCCAGCAGTTTCCGGACAACGGGGACCGGGGAGCTGTTTTTT. Protein product: CASSFRTTGTGELFF.

The gene calls are TRBV18 and TRBJ2-5, with D possibly matching TRBD2 (6 bases). The end of the DNA is better explained by TRBJ2-7, so the J call may be wrong. The CDR3 loop spans 13 amino acids. Germline V gene data show CDR1 as KGHSH and CDR2 as LQKENI. For the CDR3, the DNA is TGTGCCAGCTCCCGGGGGAGCTCCTACGAGCAGTACTTC. Its protein product is CASSRGSSYEQYF.

This sequence joins TRBV5-1 and TRBJ1-3; D remains unclear. V was pared by 5 bases and J by 3 bases, with 6 bases between. CDR1 is SGHRS, CDR2 YFSETQ, per germline. The CDR3 runs 12 residues. CDR3 coding DNA: TGCGCCAGCAGAATAGGTGGAAACACCATATATTTT. Its translation is CASRIGGNTIYF. Full variable domain (rest looked up from reference TRBV5-1 and TRBJ1-3): KAGVTQTPRYLIKTRGQQVTLSCSPISGHRSVSWYQQTPGQGLQFLFEYFSETQRNKGNFPGRFSGRQFSNSRSEMNVSTLELGDSALYLCASRIGGNTIYFGEGSWLTVV.

V usage is TRBV7-2 and J usage is TRBJ2-3, with 7 bases aligning to TRBD2. The CDR3 loop spans 14 amino acids. Unmatched junction bases numbered 6, after V lost 4 bases and J lost 5 bases. Germline V CDR1 and CDR2: SGHTA, FQGNSA. For the CDR3, the DNA is TGTGCCAGCAGCTCCGGACTAGTGAAAGATACGCAGTATTTT. Its translation is CASSSGLVKDTQYF.

The chain joins TRBV2 to TRBJ1-2; the D is unclear. This CDR3 is built from 13 residues. Trimming stripped 8 bases from V and 6 bases from J, with 16 bases between. CDR1 is SNHLY, CDR2 FYNNEI, per germline. In DNA, the CDR3 is TGTGCCAGCTCCTTTGTGGCCCGGGATGGCTACACCTTC. Translation: CASSFVARDGYTF.

The chain joins TRBV2 to TRBJ1-6; D perhaps matches TRBD1 (6 bases). Between the trimmed V and J ends, which lost 7 bases and 9 bases, there was a span of 13 bases. There are 13 residues in the CDR3. Germline V gene sequence: CDR1 SNHLY, CDR2 FYNNEI. DNA for the CDR3: TGTGCCAGCATAAAAACAGGGATTTCACCCCTCCACTTT. Its translation is CASIKTGISPLHF.

The J gene is TRBJ1-3, the V gene TRBV19; D gene uncertain. Germline V lookup: CDR1 LNHDA, CDR2 SQIVND (reference sequence). This CDR3 contains 14 residues. V shed 3 bases and J shed 1 base, with 7 bases lying between them. The DNA of the CDR3 is TGTGCCAGTAGTATCTCAGCATCTGGAAACACCATATATTTT. This sequence encodes CASSISASGNTIYF.

The chain couples TRBV5-4 to TRBJ2-7; D not resolved. Germline lookup yields CDR1 SGHNT and CDR2 YYREEE (reference sequence). The CDR3 spans 11 residues. Trimming removed 2 bases from V and 7 bases from J, with 7 bases in between. CDR3 sequence reads: CASSFGAEQYF. For the CDR3, the DNA is TGTGCCAGCAGCTTTGGTGCTGAGCAGTACTTC.

This chain uses TRBV18 with TRBJ1-1, with D unresolved. With 6 bases removed from V and 3 bases from J, the gap between germline ends came to 11 bases. This CDR3 is built from 13 residues. Germline values: CDR1 KGHSH, CDR2 LQKENI. The CDR3 sequence: CASSPDLDTEAFF. The CDR3 DNA is TGTGCCAGCTCGCCAGACTTGGACACTGAAGCTTTCTTT. The variable domain in full, with the rest retrieved from reference TRBV18 and TRBJ1-1, is NAGVMQNPRHLVRRRGQEARLRCSPMKGHSHVYWYRQLPEEGLKFMVYLQKENIIDESGMPKERFSAEFPKEGPSILRIQQVVRGDSAAYFCASSPDLDTEAFFGQGTRLTVV.

This rearrangement joins TRBV18 to TRBJ2-7; 12 bases map to TRBD1. The junction had 18 bases not matched to a gene; V was cut back by 5 bases and J by 10 bases. CDR1 is KGHSH, CDR2 LQKENI, per germline. CDR3 length equals 17 residues. The CDR3 DNA sequence: TGTGCCAGCTCATCGCAAAAAGGTGTGGGGACAGGGGGCAATCAGTACTTC. This encodes CASSSQKGVGTGGNQYF.